This is a list of T cell receptor beta chains from one sample in a study of T cells after yellow fever vaccination. TCRdb passed the 5' RACE reads through MiXCR, listing each CDR3 protein once. The table has just under 600,000 distinct CDR3 sequences, approximately 13% seen once. The material was PBMCs, obtained on the day of the yellow fever booster vaccination. Receptors originate from a man younger than 45 who received the YFV17D yellow fever vaccine. The CDR3 runs from the conserved cysteine through the conserved F or W. The order of the fields is CDR3 DNA, CDR3 protein, clone size, D gene, V gene, CDR3 length, J gene. D genes are given only for firm matches. For some rows the clone size is stated as once, few or many, or as a class when expanded; others skip it.

CDR3 DNA: TGTGCCAGCAGCTGGGTGGGAGGTAGCGAGACCCAGTACTTC; CDR3 protein: CASSWVGGSETQYF; clone size: .; D gene: .; V gene: TRBV5-4; CDR3 length: 14; J gene: TRBJ2-5
CDR3 DNA: TGTGCCAGCAGCCCCCGGGAAGCAAACACTGAAGCTTTCTTT; CDR3 protein: CASSPREANTEAFF; clone size: .; D gene: .; V gene: TRBV6-2/TRBV6-3; CDR3 length: 14; J gene: TRBJ1-1
CDR3 DNA: TGTGCCAGCAGCCCCCAGCGGGTCTCCTACGAGCAGTACTTC; CDR3 protein: CASSPQRVSYEQYF; clone size: .; D gene: .; V gene: TRBV4-2; CDR3 length: 14; J gene: TRBJ2-7
CDR3 DNA: TGTGCCACCAGCGGACAACAGGGGGCAAATTCACCCCTCCACTTT; CDR3 protein: CATSGQQGANSPLHF; clone size: .; D gene: TRBD1; V gene: TRBV15; CDR3 length: 15; J gene: TRBJ1-6
CDR3 DNA: TGTGCCAGCAGCTTAAAGGGACAGGGGGCGAGGAACTACAATGAGCAGTTCTTC; CDR3 protein: CASSLKGQGARNYNEQFF; clone size: few; D gene: TRBD1; V gene: TRBV5-4; CDR3 length: 18; J gene: TRBJ2-1
CDR3 DNA: TGTGCCAGCAGCCAATATCTCAAACAGGGGTACGAGCAGTACTTC; CDR3 protein: CASSQYLKQGYEQYF; clone size: .; D gene: TRBD1; V gene: TRBV9; CDR3 length: 15; J gene: TRBJ2-7
CDR3 DNA: TGTGCCAGCAGCGTAGTCGGTAGCGGGAGCTCCTACAATGAGCAGTTCTTC; CDR3 protein: CASSVVGSGSSYNEQFF; clone size: few; D gene: TRBD2; V gene: TRBV9; CDR3 length: 17; J gene: TRBJ2-1
CDR3 DNA: TGTGCCAGCAGCCCCACCTGGGCAGATACGCAGTATTTT; CDR3 protein: CASSPTWADTQYF; clone size: .; D gene: .; V gene: TRBV7-2; CDR3 length: 13; J gene: TRBJ2-3
CDR3 DNA: TGTGCCACCAGTGCTCCCGGTGGGGGTAGCCGCCTCATGGATACGCAGTATTTT; CDR3 protein: CATSAPGGGSRLMDTQYF; clone size: few; D gene: .; V gene: TRBV24-1; CDR3 length: 18; J gene: TRBJ2-3
CDR3 DNA: TGTGCCACCAGTTATTTGGGACAGGGGCCCTACGAGCAGTACTTC; CDR3 protein: CATSYLGQGPYEQYF; clone size: few; D gene: TRBD1; V gene: TRBV24-1; CDR3 length: 15; J gene: TRBJ2-7
CDR3 DNA: TGTGCCATCACTTCGGGCGGGAGAGGTGGGACAGATACGCAGTATTTT; CDR3 protein: CAITSGGRGGTDTQYF; clone size: few; D gene: TRBD2; V gene: TRBV10-3; CDR3 length: 16; J gene: TRBJ2-3
CDR3 DNA: TGCGCCAGCAGCCAAGGGGAGGCCTCACCCCTCCACTTT; CDR3 protein: CASSQGEASPLHF; clone size: few; D gene: .; V gene: TRBV4-1; CDR3 length: 13; J gene: TRBJ1-6
CDR3 DNA: TGCGCCAGCAGCTTGGGAGCCGCGGGAGGAAGCCAAGAGACCCAGTACTTC; CDR3 protein: CASSLGAAGGSQETQYF; clone size: few; D gene: TRBD2; V gene: TRBV5-1; CDR3 length: 17; J gene: TRBJ2-5
CDR3 DNA: TGTGCCAGTAGTGGCGGGAGAAACTACAATGAGCAGTTCTTC; CDR3 protein: CASSGGRNYNEQFF; clone size: .; D gene: TRBD2; V gene: TRBV19; CDR3 length: 14; J gene: TRBJ2-1
CDR3 DNA: TGCGCCAGCAGCCAAGAACATAGCTCTACTGGAGGATTGTTCTTC; CDR3 protein: CASSQEHSSTGGLFF; clone size: .; D gene: .; V gene: TRBV4-3; CDR3 length: 15; J gene: TRBJ2-1
CDR3 DNA: TGCGCCAGCAGTCAATGTCGGCCAGGGGACCAAGAGACCCAGTACTTC; CDR3 protein: CASSQCRPGDQETQYF; clone size: .; D gene: .; V gene: TRBV23-1; CDR3 length: 16; J gene: TRBJ2-5